This T cell receptor (beta chain) was obtained from a study of shared clonotypes between healthy human individuals. Points from the study as a whole: The rarefaction results pointed to incomplete sorted-subset sequencing despite large depth. In a few donors, approximately 5% of naive CD4 clonotypes appeared in common.

Details on this clone: Its target is not known.

Deep-level settings were used for running the assay. Sequenced by immunoSEQ multiplex PCR; TCRdb stores in-frame clones only, minus some. Among 2 million to 2.5 million clones, nearly 97% were seen once, and the ten largest hold roughly 0.13%. Germline V gives CDR1 LNHDA, CDR2 SQIVND (reference sequence). The CDR3 has 13 residues. With 5 bases removed from V and 2 bases from J, the gap between germline ends came to 9 bases. This clonotype was sampled from a young man in good health. Specimen: naive CD4+ T cells sorted from blood. Subset given: CD45RA+ positively selected. The chain has TRBV19 and TRBJ2-5, with a possible D match to TRBD1 (5 bases). The CDR3 coding sequence is TGTGCCAGTAGTGAACAGGTACAAGAGACCCAGTACTTC. Its translation is CASSEQVQETQYF. The entire variable domain, with the rest obtained from reference TRBV19 and TRBJ2-5, is as follows: DGGITQSPKYLFRKEGQNVTLSCEQNLNHDAMYWYRQDPGQGLRLIYYSQIVNDFQKGDIAEGYSVSREKKESFPLTVTSAQKNPTAFYLCASSEQVQETQYFGPGTRLLVL.